The T cell receptor (beta chain) described here comes from a study of blood T cell repertoires in COVID-19. Study-level information: The study drew acute and convalescent COVID-19 samples from the United States, Italy and Spain. PBMCs, B-cell-depleted T cells, or T cells were the source of the cDNA or gDNA that made up the material.

In the original processing: The assay estimated nucleated cells by amplifying reference gene primers. Profiling relied on immunoSEQ multiplex PCR, and the TCRdb table lists in-frame clones only, not all of them. Clonal size and the V and J genes are those of that table, whereas D and trimming came from the DNA. The sample holds about 140,000 clones; 88% are singletons and the top ten take roughly a tenth. The CDR3 totals 17 residues. Sequenced sample: peripheral blood. The chain has TRBV21-1 and TRBJ1-1; TRBD1 is the table's D call, not checked against the DNA. TRBV21-1 has pseudogene status. The sequence derives from a man aged 50 to 60 with active or convalescent COVID-19. In DNA form, the CDR3 reads TGTGCCAGCAGCAAAGGGCAGGGGGCTAAAGGGAACACTGAAGCTTTCTTT. Translated, it gives CASSKGQGAKGNTEAFF.